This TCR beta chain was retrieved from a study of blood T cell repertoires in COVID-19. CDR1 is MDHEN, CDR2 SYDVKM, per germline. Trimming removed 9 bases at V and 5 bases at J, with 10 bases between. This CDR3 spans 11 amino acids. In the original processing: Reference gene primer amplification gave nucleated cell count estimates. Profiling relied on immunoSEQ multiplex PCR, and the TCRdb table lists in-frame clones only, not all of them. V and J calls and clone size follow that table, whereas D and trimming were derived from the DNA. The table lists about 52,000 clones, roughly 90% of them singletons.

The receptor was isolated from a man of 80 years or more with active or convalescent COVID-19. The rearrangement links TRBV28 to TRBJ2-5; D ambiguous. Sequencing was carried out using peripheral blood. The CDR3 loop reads CASGAAETQYF. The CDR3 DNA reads TGTGCCAGTGGCGCGGCGGAGACCCAGTACTTC.